The 20 T cell receptor beta chains reported below all come from one sample, sequenced in a study of pediatric ulcerative colitis. The data were produced by immunoSEQ multiplex PCR, yet TCRdb's version contains in-frame clones alone and is incomplete. Among approximately 60,000 clones, 85% to 90% were seen once, and the ten largest hold roughly 3.8%. The sequenced sample was blood. All receptors come from a boy younger than 18 with severe ulcerative colitis.

The chain employs TRBV29-1 and TRBJ2-1; D is possibly TRBD2 (6 bases). Between the trimmed V and J ends, which lost 0 bases and 12 bases, there was a span of 18 bases. This CDR3 comprises 14 residues. Germline lookup yields CDR1 SQVTM and CDR2 ANQGSEA. CDR3 loop: CSVEDVEWGGGQFF. CDR3 in DNA: TGCAGCGTTGAAGATGTTGAGTGGGGAGGTGGGCAGTTCTTC.

This chain joins TRBV19 and TRBJ1-1; D not resolved. V was pared by 1 base and J by 5 bases, with 8 bases between. CDR3 length equals 13 residues. Germline V lookup: CDR1 LNHDA, CDR2 SQIVND (reference sequence). The CDR3 is CASSIGPTTEAFF. The CDR3 nucleotides read TGTGCCAGTAGTATAGGCCCCACAACTGAAGCTTTCTTT.

This chain links TRBV18 with TRBJ2-5, with a tentative D call TRBD1 (5 bases). The germline V gene has CDR1 KGHSH and CDR2 LQKENI. V shed 0 bases and J shed 1 base, with 12 bases lying between them. The CDR3 spans 16 residues. CDR3 protein: CASSPPNRSPQETQYF. The DNA of the CDR3 is TGTGCCAGCTCACCACCCAACAGGAGCCCCCAAGAGACCCAGTACTTC.

V gene TRBV7-2 combines with J gene TRBJ2-5, with 14 bases identical to TRBD2. This CDR3 has 16 amino acids. The V segment lost 3 bases and the J segment 6 bases; nucleotides outside the gene matches: 6. Germline CDR1 reads SGHTA; CDR2 reads FQGNSA. The chain's CDR3 is CASSFPGLAGDQTQYF. CDR3 in DNA: TGTGCCAGCAGCTTCCCGGGACTAGCGGGAGATCAGACCCAGTACTTC.

The V call is TRBV19, the J call TRBJ2-1; TRBD1 agrees at 7 bases. The CDR3 contains 15 residues. V trimming: 10 bases; J trimming: 0 bases; junction bases outside the gene matches: 9. Per the germline V gene, CDR1 is LNHDA and CDR2 is SQIVND (reference sequence). The CDR3 DNA reads TGTGCCACATCACAGGGGCCGAGCTCCTACAATGAGCAGTTCTTC. Translating gives CATSQGPSSYNEQFF.

The chain has TRBV6-4 and TRBJ2-1; 13 bases are shared with TRBD2. The CDR3 has 16 amino acids. The germline gives CDR1 MRHNA, CDR2 SNTAGT. The J segment lost 8 bases and the V segment lost 6 bases, leaving 10 bases of the junction unmatched. The CDR3 DNA sequence: TGTGCCAGCAGAGCTGAAGGGACTAGCGGGATCTATGAGCAGTTCTTC. Translating gives CASRAEGTSGIYEQFF.

The V call is TRBV19, the J call TRBJ1-1, with D unclear. CDR3 length equals 15 residues. Trimming took off 2 bases at V and 5 bases at J, with 15 bases between the two ends. CDR1 is LNHDA and CDR2 is SQIVND in the germline V gene (reference sequence). CDR3: CASSILDGVGTEAFF. DNA of the CDR3: TGTGCCAGTAGTATACTCGATGGGGTGGGTACTGAAGCTTTCTTT.

The chain links TRBV4-3 to TRBJ1-1; 8 positions match TRBD1. Germline CDR1 reads LGHNA; CDR2 reads YSLEER. This CDR3 has 15 residues. J gave up 5 bases and V 0 bases, and 5 bases lay outside the gene matches. As DNA, the CDR3 is TGCGCCAGCAGCCAAGATAGGACAGGGAGGACTGAAGCTTTCTTT. Protein: CASSQDRTGRTEAFF.

This clone has a handful of counts. This chain links TRBV2 with TRBJ1-2; TRBD1 is a possible D gene (5 bases). V was shortened by 6 bases and J by 5 bases, with 16 bases between the two germline ends. The CDR3 covers 14 residues. Germline V CDR1 and CDR2: SNHLY, FYNNEI. The CDR3 coding sequence is TGTGCCAGCAGCCTGGAGGGGCCAGGTTATGGCTACACCTTC. Its translation: CASSLEGPGYGYTF.

J is TRBJ2-1 and V is TRBV10-3; 7 bases map to TRBD2. The germline CDR1 and CDR2 sequences are ENHRY and SYGVKD. This CDR3 comprises 17 residues. V lost 6 bases, J lost 1 base, and 12 bases stayed unmatched. CDR3 coding DNA: TGTGCCATCAGGCCTCTAACCAGCGGGACTTCCTACAATGAGCAGTTCTTC. This gives the protein CAIRPLTSGTSYNEQFF.

The V and J genes are TRBV13 and TRBJ2-7, with a tentative D call TRBD1 (6 bases). The V and J ends lost 2 bases and 2 bases respectively, with 10 bases between them. The CDR3 sequence is 14 residues long. Looked up from germline, CDR1 is PRHDT and CDR2 is FYEKMQ (reference sequence). The CDR3 DNA reads TGTGCCAGCAGCTTACCAGGGGCACCCTACGAGCAGTACTTC. Its protein is CASSLPGAPYEQYF.

This sequence joins TRBV10-3 and TRBJ2-2; 7 positions match TRBD1. There are 15 residues in the CDR3. CDR1 ENHRY and CDR2 SYGVKD come from the germline V gene. V gave up 7 bases and J gave up 0 bases; unmatched junction bases: 5. In DNA form, the CDR3 reads TGTGCCATCAAGGGACAGTCCCCGAACACCGGGGAGCTGTTTTTT. This sequence encodes CAIKGQSPNTGELFF.

The rearrangement uses TRBV10-3 and TRBJ1-3; a possible D gene is TRBD1 (6 bases). CDR1 ENHRY and CDR2 SYGVKD come from the germline V gene. The CDR3 covers 13 residues. V was trimmed by 8 bases and J by 3 bases, leaving 11 bases between them. CDR3 sequence: CAIGRTDGNTIYF. The CDR3 DNA reads TGTGCCATCGGGAGGACAGATGGAAACACCATATATTTT.

CDR3 protein: CASSVIPASGGVNYGYTF. The CDR3 DNA follows: TGTGCCAGCAGCGTCATCCCGGCTTCCGGAGGGGTTAACTATGGCTACACCTTC. This chain uses TRBV9 with TRBJ1-2, with D possibly matching TRBD1 (5 bases). Per the germline V gene, CDR1 is SGDLS and CDR2 is YYNGEE. V was cut by 2 bases and J by 1 base, with 21 bases left in between. The CDR3 length is 18 residues.

The V gene is TRBV11-2, the J gene TRBJ1-4; D is possibly TRBD1 (5 bases). Trimming shortened V by 6 bases and J by 1 base, and 12 bases separated the two germline ends. The germline gives CDR1 SGHAT, CDR2 FQNNGV. The CDR3 loop spans 15 amino acids. CDR3 DNA: TGTGCCAGCAGACGTCCAGGGAAAACTAATGAAAAACTGTTTTTT. Protein product: CASRRPGKTNEKLFF.

V gene TRBV27 combines with J gene TRBJ1-1, with D uncertain. The CDR3 loop spans 14 amino acids. Germline assignment: CDR1 MNHEY and CDR2 SMNVEV (reference sequence). V was shortened by 3 bases and J by 1 base, with 9 bases between the two germline ends. CDR3 region: CASSFKGWNTEAFF. CDR3 DNA sequence: TGTGCCAGCAGTTTCAAGGGCTGGAACACTGAAGCTTTCTTT.

This chain connects TRBV10-2 to TRBJ2-2; D not certain. The germline CDR1 and CDR2 sequences are WSHSY and SAAADI. The CDR3 covers 14 residues. Trimming took off 2 bases at V and 6 bases at J, with 10 bases between the two ends. This CDR3 reads CASSEVGSPGELFF. The CDR3 DNA is TGCGCCAGCAGTGAGGTGGGCTCCCCCGGGGAGCTGTTTTTT.

J is TRBJ2-7 and V is TRBV7-9; TRBD2 matches at 14 bases. Germline lookup yields CDR1 SEHNR and CDR2 FQNEAQ (reference sequence). Losses at the gene ends were 2 bases for V and 5 bases for J; bases not matched to a gene: 8. This CDR3 is built from 17 residues. In nucleotides, the CDR3 is TGTGCCAGCAGCTTAATCACTGGGGGACTAGCGGGAGACGAGCAGTACTTC. Protein product: CASSLITGGLAGDEQYF.

This clone was recorded many times. The CDR3 DNA follows: TGTGCCAGCAGTGTACGATCTAGCAACGTAGGCAATGAGCAGTTCTTC. Translated: CASSVRSSNVGNEQFF. V usage is TRBV2 and J usage is TRBJ2-1; a weak D match, TRBD2 (5 bases). The V and J ends lost 4 bases and 6 bases respectively, with 19 bases between them. The germline CDR1 and CDR2 sequences are SNHLY and FYNNEI. The CDR3 is 16 residues long.

This chain uses TRBV28 with TRBJ1-5, with D possibly TRBD1 on 6 matching bases. Trimming shortened V by 2 bases and J by 1 base, and 6 bases separated the two germline ends. The germline CDR1 and CDR2 sequences are MDHEN and SYDVKM. The CDR3 is 14 residues long. The DNA for the CDR3 is TGTGCCAGCAGTTTAGGACAGAGCAATCAGCCCCAGCATTTT. Amino acid sequence: CASSLGQSNQPQHF.